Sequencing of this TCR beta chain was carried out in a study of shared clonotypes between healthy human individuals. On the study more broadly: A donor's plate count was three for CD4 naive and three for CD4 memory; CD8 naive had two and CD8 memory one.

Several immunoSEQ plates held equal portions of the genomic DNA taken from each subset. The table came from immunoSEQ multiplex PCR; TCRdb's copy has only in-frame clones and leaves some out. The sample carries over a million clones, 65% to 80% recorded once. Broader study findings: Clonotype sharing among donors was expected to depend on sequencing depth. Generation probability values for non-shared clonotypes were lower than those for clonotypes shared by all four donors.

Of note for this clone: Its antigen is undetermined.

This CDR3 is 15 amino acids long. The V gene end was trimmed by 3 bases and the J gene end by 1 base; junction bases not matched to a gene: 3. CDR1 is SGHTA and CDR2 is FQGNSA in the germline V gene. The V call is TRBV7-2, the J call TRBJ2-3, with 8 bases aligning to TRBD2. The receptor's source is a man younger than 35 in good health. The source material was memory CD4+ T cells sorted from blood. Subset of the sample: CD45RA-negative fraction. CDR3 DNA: TGTGCCAGCAGCTTTAGCGGGGCCGGCACAGATACGCAGTATTTT. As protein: CASSFSGAGTDTQYF.